Included here is one TCR beta chain sequence, with context. This may arise from a read error, as a much more abundant clone is one base away. This entry belongs to a study of neurological immune-mediated disorders. Time point in this sample: longitudinal time-point 2. PBMCs stored at -80 C, numbering 2 million, were the origin of the unsorted libraries. Each CDR3 protein gets one entry after TCRdb re-called the 5' RACE reads with MiXCR. The sample lists fewer than 60,000 distinct CDR3 sequences, around 13% occurring once. V shed 4 bases, J shed 6 bases, and the junction held 10 bases outside the gene matches. CDR1 is SGHTA and CDR2 is FQGNSA in the germline V gene. This CDR3 contains 16 residues.

This chain connects TRBV7-2 to TRBJ2-1; TRBD1 aligns across 9 bases. The origin of this receptor is a male donor with HTLV-1-associated myelopathy (HAM/TSP). The material sequenced was PBMCs. CDR3 sequence: CASSSSVGTGLNEQFF. CDR3 nucleotides: TGTGCCAGCAGCTCCTCAGTCGGGACAGGGCTCAATGAGCAGTTCTTC. The variable domain in full, completed from reference TRBV7-2 and TRBJ2-1, reads GAGVSQSPSNKVTEKGKDVELRCDPISGHTALYWYRQSLGQGLEFLIYFQGNSAPDKSGLPSDRFSAERTGGSVSTLTIQRTQQEDSAVYLCASSSSVGTGLNEQFFGPGTRLTVL.